This TCR beta chain emerged from a study of T-cell reconstitution after alpha-beta-depleted transplantation in children (dated by TCRdb to between 2015 and 2016). Describing the broader study: The study quantitatively tracked T-cell immune reconstitution after TCRalphabeta/CD19-depleted allogeneic hematopoietic cell transplantation in children using TCR repertoire profiling.

From its cysteine to its phenylalanine, the CDR3 spans 13 amino acids. Just the 39-base CDR3 DNA is kept, in frame starting at base 1. The V end loses 3 bases and the J end loses 6 bases, and a stretch of 12 bases separates them. CDR1 and CDR2 are drawn from the germline V gene (reference sequence): DFQATT, SNEGSKA. Receptor amplification or capture employed PCR. Sequencing took place on an Illumina HiSeq 2500. TCR library preparation used molecular barcoding, with unique molecular identifiers applied to normalize quantification of the TCRbeta repertoire. Through fastp at Q25 and MiXCR, TCRdb rebuilt clones from the public reads, retaining in-frame beta chains. Here each entry gathers all rows of one CDR3 protein and keeps the most common genes and DNA. The sample contains about 610,000 distinct CDR3 sequences, roughly a tenth of them found a single time. About 4.2% of the sample is in the top ten clones.

This clonotype was recorded a few times. The antigen it binds to is not known. The record has no base qualities; no much larger clone is one base away. Source: PBMCs from the stem cell graft donor, taken from the stem cell graft. Recombination connected TRBV20-1 to TRBJ2-1; no confident D gene assignment can be made. The source of this sequence is a human donor who donated a stem cell graft to a child with acute myeloid leukemia. DNA sequence: TGCAGTGCTAGTACCGGCTCAGCCAATGAGCAGTTCTTC. Its amino acids are CSASTGSANEQFF.